This TCR beta chain was profiled in a study of T cell repertoires in cytomegalovirus infection. Whole-study context: The authors used CMV epitopes that were HLA-C-restricted (recently identified) and HLA-B-restricted (well studied). Whole-study findings and limits: The ex vivo response was dominated by HLA-C-restricted CMV-specific TCR beta clonotypes. Carriers of CMV and the relevant HLA type were discriminated by public TCR beta frequency.

As for this clonotype: Its antigen remains unidentified.

TCRdb re-called the reads with MiXCR, one entry per CDR3 protein. This sample has some 940,000 distinct CDR3 sequences; approximately 31% occur once, and the top ten carry 13%. Germline V gene sequence: CDR1 MNHNS, CDR2 SASEGT. The CDR3 contains 17 residues. V lost 8 bases to trimming and J lost 4 bases; unmatched junction nucleotides: 20. This clonotype was sampled from a human donor in good health (CMV status not recorded). Some clones in this sample may be carry-over from other donors' samples. The sample here was cultured CD8+ T cells from PBMCs, taken from culture after CMV antigen stimulation. The chain carries TRBV6-1 and TRBJ2-7; the match to TRBD1 covers 7 bases. DNA of the CDR3: TGTGCCAGCCCGGGACAGCTTGATAGGGGGACCCTATACGAGCAGTACTTC. This sequence encodes CASPGQLDRGTLYEQYF.